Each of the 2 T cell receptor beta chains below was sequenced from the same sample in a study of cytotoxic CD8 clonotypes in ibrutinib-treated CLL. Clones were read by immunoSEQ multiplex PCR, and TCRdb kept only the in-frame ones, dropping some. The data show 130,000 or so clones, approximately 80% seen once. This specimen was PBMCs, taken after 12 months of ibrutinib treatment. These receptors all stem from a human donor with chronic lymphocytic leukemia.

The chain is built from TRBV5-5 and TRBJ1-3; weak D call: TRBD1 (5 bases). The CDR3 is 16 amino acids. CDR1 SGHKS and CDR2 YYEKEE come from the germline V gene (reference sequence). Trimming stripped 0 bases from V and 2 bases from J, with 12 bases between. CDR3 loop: CASSLVFRDPGNTIYF. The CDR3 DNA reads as TGTGCCAGCAGCTTGGTCTTCAGGGACCCTGGAAACACCATATATTTT.

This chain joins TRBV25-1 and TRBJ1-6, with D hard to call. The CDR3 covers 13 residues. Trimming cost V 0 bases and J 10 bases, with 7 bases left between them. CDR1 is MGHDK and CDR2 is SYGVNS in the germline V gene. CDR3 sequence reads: CASSEYAGSPLHF. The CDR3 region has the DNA TGTGCCAGCAGTGAATATGCGGGATCACCCCTCCACTTT.